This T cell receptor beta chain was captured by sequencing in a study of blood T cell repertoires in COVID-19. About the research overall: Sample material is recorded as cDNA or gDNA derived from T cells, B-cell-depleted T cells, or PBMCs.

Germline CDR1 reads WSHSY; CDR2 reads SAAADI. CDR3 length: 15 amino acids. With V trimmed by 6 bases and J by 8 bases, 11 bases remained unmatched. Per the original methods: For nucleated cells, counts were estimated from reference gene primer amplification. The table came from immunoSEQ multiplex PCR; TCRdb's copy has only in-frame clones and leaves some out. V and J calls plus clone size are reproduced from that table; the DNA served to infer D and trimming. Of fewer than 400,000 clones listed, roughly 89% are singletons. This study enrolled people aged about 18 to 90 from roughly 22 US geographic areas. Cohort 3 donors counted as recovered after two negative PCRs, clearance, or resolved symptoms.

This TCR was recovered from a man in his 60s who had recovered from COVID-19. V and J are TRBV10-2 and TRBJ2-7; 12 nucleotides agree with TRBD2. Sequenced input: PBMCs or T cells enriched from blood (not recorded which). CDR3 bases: TGCGCCAGCAGACAAGGACTAGCGGGAAAGGAGAAGCAGTACTTC. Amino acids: CASRQGLAGKEKQYF.